The rows below give T cell receptor beta chains drawn from one sample of a study of blood T cell repertoires in COVID-19. Sequencing used immunoSEQ multiplex PCR; TCRdb keeps in-frame clones, though not all of them. Altogether about 78,000 clones are present, around 86% being singletons, with the ten largest covering 4.5% to 5.5%. The sequencing sample was made of peripheral blood. These receptors came from a man aged 45-65 years with active or convalescent COVID-19. CDR3s include the opening cysteine and the closing phenylalanine or tryptophan. Each record gives: V gene, clone size, J gene, D gene, CDR3 DNA, CDR3 protein. D genes are given only for firm matches. The size of a clone is reported for some rows only, either as once, few or many, or as a class for expanded clones.

TRBV30	.	TRBJ1-1	TRBD1	TGTGCCTGGAGTGTTCAGGGGGCGGACACTGAAGCTTTCTTT	CAWSVQGADTEAFF
TRBV7-9	.	TRBJ1-4	.	TGTGCCAGCGACGGACGGAGCGGTAATGAAAAACTGTTTTTT	CASDGRSGNEKLFF
TRBV11-2	.	TRBJ2-1	TRBD1	TGTGCCAGCACCCCACAGGGGGCGTCCTACAATGAGCAGTTCTTC	CASTPQGASYNEQFF
TRBV11-2	.	TRBJ1-2	.	TGTGCCAGCAGCTTAGAAGGGGTCTATGGCTACACCTTC	CASSLEGVYGYTF
TRBV30	.	TRBJ2-2	TRBD2	TGTGCCTGGAGTACCCCGGGACTAGCGGGGTCGAACACCGGGGAGCTGTTTTTT	CAWSTPGLAGSNTGELFF
TRBV6-1	.	TRBJ1-1	TRBD1	TGTGCCAGCAGTGGGGGGGACAGGGGCATGAACACTGAAGCTTTCTTT	CASSGGDRGMNTEAFF
TRBV10-3	.	TRBJ2-1	.	TGTGCCATCAGTGGAGGACTTAATAGCAATGAGCAGTTCTTC	CAISGGLNSNEQFF
TRBV2	.	TRBJ1-6	.	TGTGCCAGCAGTGGGCAGGGAAATTCACCCCTCCACTTT	CASSGQGNSPLHF
TRBV6-5	once	TRBJ2-5	TRBD1	TGTGCCAGCAGGACAGGGGAGACCCAGTACTTC	CASRTGETQYF
TRBV7-8	.	TRBJ2-1	TRBD2	TGTGCCAGCAGCTTTAGCGGGGGGTTTGGTGAGCAGTTCTTC	CASSFSGGFGEQFF
TRBV19	.	TRBJ2-1	TRBD1	TGTGCCAGTAGTCGGACAGGGGATAATGAGCAGTTCTTC	CASSRTGDNEQFF
TRBV19	.	TRBJ1-6	.	TGTGCCAGTAGATCGGCGGGAAATTCACCCCTCCACTTT	CASRSAGNSPLHF
TRBV19	.	TRBJ1-6	.	TGTGCCAGTTGGAGTAGGCTGTATAATTCACCCCTCCACTTT	CASWSRLYNSPLHF
TRBV2	.	TRBJ1-3	TRBD1	TGTGCCAGCAGCCTACAGGGGTACTCTGGAAACACCATATATTTT	CASSLQGYSGNTIYF
TRBV7-2	.	TRBJ2-7	TRBD1	TGTGCCAGCAGCTTAGGTCAGGGACAGTTCTACGAGCAGTACTTC	CASSLGQGQFYEQYF
TRBV7-2	.	TRBJ2-3	TRBD2	TGTGCCAGCAGCTTAGGGGCGGGGGGGCCAGATACGCAGTATTTT	CASSLGAGGPDTQYF
TRBV27	few	TRBJ1-5	TRBD1	TGTGCCAGCAGTTTAATCACAGGGGTCAATCAGCCCCAGCATTTT	CASSLITGVNQPQHF
TRBV11-2	.	TRBJ2-5	.	TGTGCCAGCAGCTTAGTAGCTGGACAGCAAGAGACCCAGTACTTC	CASSLVAGQQETQYF
TRBV27	.	TRBJ2-3	TRBD1	TGTGCCAGCAGTGGACAGGGGGCTGGCACAGATACGCAGTATTTT	CASSGQGAGTDTQYF
TRBV28	.	TRBJ1-3	TRBD1	TGTGCCAGCAGTTCCCCGGGACAGGGAGGGGGAAACACCATATATTTT	CASSSPGQGGGNTIYF
TRBV5-1	.	TRBJ2-1	TRBD1	TGCGCCAGCAGCGCAGGACAGGGTTTCAATGAGCAGTTCTTC	CASSAGQGFNEQFF
TRBV7-8	.	TRBJ2-1	TRBD2	TGTGCCAGCAGTCCCCGGCGGGGGGAGCGAGAGCAGTTCTTC	CASSPRRGEREQFF
TRBV19	few	TRBJ2-1	.	TGTGCCAGTAGTATAGCGCGGGGGCCTTACAATGAGCAGTTCTTC	CASSIARGPYNEQFF
TRBV6-5	.	TRBJ1-2	TRBD1	TGTGCCAGCGATGACAGGGGAAACTATGGCTACACCTTC	CASDDRGNYGYTF
TRBV9	.	TRBJ2-1	.	TGTGCCAGCAGCGTAGAGCAGGATTACAATGAGCAGTTCTTC	CASSVEQDYNEQFF
TRBV27	.	TRBJ2-3	TRBD1	TGTGCCAGCAAACCCGACAGGGATCTCACAGATACGCAGTATTTT	CASKPDRDLTDTQYF
TRBV18	.	TRBJ2-7	TRBD1	TGTGCCAGCTCATCTGGACAGGGGGCCCCCTACGAGCAGTACTTC	CASSSGQGAPYEQYF
TRBV6-2/TRBV6-3	.	TRBJ1-4	.	TGTGCCAGCAGTTCGACAGCTTCTAATGAAAAACTGTTTTTT	CASSSTASNEKLFF
TRBV5-1	.	TRBJ1-1	.	TGCGCCAGCAGCTCAGACATTAACACTGAAGCTTTCTTT	CASSSDINTEAFF
TRBV11-2	.	TRBJ1-1	TRBD1	TGTGCCAGCAGCGCGAGACAGGGGATGAACACTGAAGCTTTCTTT	CASSARQGMNTEAFF
TRBV6-5	.	TRBJ1-2	.	TGTGCCAGCAGTTACCTGGGCAGTCCGAACTATGGCTACACCTTC	CASSYLGSPNYGYTF
TRBV5-8	.	TRBJ1-1	.	TGTGCCAGCAGCTTGGTCCAGGGAGCTTTCTTT	CASSLVQGAFF